This T cell receptor (beta chain) was identified during a study of metastatic and nonmetastatic thyroid tumors. About the research overall: It was across blood and tumor or nodule tissue from malignant and benign thyroid patients that repertoires were compared. Study-level findings and limits: Patients with malignant thyroid tumors reportedly had significantly higher TCR beta diversity than those with benign nodules, in blood and tumor.

Nobody among the patients had been given any treatment before thyroid surgery. This clone is termed medium-sized (0.01 to 0.1%). Its antigen is unknown. V gave up 0 bases and J gave up 4 bases, with 23 bases separating them. This CDR3 has 18 residues. Germline V gives CDR1 SGHRS, CDR2 YFSETQ. Original processing methods: For papillary thyroid cancer, a distant-metastasis classifier was constructed from CDR3 differences observed across clinicopathological groups. Using MiXCR, TCRdb reanalyzed the PCR reads. These V and J calls are TCRdb output, not the study's own analysis. The repertoire holds 25,000 to 30,000 clones, with around 22% as singletons.

Input material: blood. The source is a female donor with papillary thyroid cancer or a benign thyroid nodule (not recorded which). Some clones in this sample may be carry-over from other donors' samples. This chain connects TRBV5-1 to TRBJ2-7; maybe TRBD2 (5 bases). CDR3 residues: CASSLVIALPDGEYEQYF. In DNA, the CDR3 is TGCGCCAGCAGCTTGGTTATTGCGTTACCAGACGGGGAATACGAGCAGTACTTC.